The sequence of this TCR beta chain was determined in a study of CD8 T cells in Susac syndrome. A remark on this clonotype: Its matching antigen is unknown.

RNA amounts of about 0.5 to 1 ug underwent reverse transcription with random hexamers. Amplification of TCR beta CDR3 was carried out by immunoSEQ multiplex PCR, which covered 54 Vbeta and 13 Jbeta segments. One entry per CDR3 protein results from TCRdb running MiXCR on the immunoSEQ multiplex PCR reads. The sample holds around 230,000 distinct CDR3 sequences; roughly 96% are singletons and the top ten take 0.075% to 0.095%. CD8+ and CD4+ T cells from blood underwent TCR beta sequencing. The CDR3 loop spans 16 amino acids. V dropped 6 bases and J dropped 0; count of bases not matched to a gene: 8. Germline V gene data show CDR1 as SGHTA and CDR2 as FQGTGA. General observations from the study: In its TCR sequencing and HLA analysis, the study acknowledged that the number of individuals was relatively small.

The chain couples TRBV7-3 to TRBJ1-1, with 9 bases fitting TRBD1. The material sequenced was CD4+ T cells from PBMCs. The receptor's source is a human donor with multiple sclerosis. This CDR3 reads CASRAAGDRVNTEAFF. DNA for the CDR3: TGTGCCAGCAGGGCCGCCGGGGACAGGGTGAACACTGAAGCTTTCTTT. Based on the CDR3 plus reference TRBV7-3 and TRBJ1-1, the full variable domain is GAGVSQTPSNKVTEKGKYVELRCDPISGHTALYWYRQSLGQGPEFLIYFQGTGAADDSGLPNDRFFAVRPEGSVSTLKIQRTERGDSAVYLCASRAAGDRVNTEAFFGQGTRLTVV.